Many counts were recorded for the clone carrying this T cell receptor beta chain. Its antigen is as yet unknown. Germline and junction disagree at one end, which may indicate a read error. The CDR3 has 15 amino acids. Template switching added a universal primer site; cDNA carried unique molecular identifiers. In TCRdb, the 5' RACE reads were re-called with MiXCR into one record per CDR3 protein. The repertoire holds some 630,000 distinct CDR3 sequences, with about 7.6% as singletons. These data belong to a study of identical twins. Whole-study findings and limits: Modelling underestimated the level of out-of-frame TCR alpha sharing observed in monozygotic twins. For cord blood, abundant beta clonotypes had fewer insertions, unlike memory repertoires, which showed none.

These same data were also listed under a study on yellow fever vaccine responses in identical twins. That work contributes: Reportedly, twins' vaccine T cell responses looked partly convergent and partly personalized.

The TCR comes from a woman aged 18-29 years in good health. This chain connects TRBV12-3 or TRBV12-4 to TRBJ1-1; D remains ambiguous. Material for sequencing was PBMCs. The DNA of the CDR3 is TGCGCCAGCAGCTTGGGTGGCGGATTGAACACTGAAGCTTTCTTT. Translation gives CASSLGGGLNTEAFF.